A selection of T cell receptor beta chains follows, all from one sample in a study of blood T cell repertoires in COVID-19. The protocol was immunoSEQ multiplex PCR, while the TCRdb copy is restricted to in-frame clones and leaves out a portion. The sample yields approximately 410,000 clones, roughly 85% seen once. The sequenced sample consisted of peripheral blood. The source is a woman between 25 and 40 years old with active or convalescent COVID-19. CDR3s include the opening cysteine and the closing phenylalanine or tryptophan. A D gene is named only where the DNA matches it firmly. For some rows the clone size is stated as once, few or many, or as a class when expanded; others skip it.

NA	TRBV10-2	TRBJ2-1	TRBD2	CASTKGTSGNNEQFF	TGCGCCAGCACCAAAGGGACTAGCGGGAACAATGAGCAGTTCTTC
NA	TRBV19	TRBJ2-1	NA	CASSIDWGVTYNEQFF	TGTGCCAGTAGTATAGACTGGGGGGTCACCTACAATGAGCAGTTCTTC
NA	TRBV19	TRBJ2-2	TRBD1	CASLGGLDTGELFF	TGTGCCAGCCTAGGGGGCCTGGACACCGGGGAGCTGTTTTTT
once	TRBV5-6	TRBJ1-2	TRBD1	CASTSGTVNYGYTF	TGTGCCAGCACATCCGGGACAGTGAACTATGGCTACACCTTC
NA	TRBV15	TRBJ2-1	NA	CATSKGRSSYNEQFF	TGTGCCACCAGCAAAGGGAGGAGCTCCTACAATGAGCAGTTCTTC
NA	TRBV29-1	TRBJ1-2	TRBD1	CSVEDRPGGPTNYGYTF	TGCAGCGTTGAAGATAGGCCAGGGGGTCCTACTAACTATGGCTACACCTTC
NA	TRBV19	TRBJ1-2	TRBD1	CARVNGGQGQNYGYTF	TGTGCCAGGGTCAATGGGGGACAGGGGCAGAACTATGGCTACACCTTC
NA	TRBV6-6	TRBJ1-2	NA	CASSLAPQGYTF	TGTGCCAGCAGTTTGGCTCCCCAGGGCTACACCTTC
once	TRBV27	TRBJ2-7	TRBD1	CASKGQGGYEQYF	TGTGCCAGCAAGGGACAGGGGGGCTACGAGCAGTACTTC
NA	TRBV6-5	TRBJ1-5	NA	CASSLTIYSNQPQHF	TGTGCCAGCAGCCTAACCATCTATAGCAATCAGCCCCAGCATTTT
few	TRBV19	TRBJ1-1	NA	CASSIDGGADTEAFF	TGTGCCAGTAGTATAGACGGTGGGGCAGACACTGAAGCTTTCTTT
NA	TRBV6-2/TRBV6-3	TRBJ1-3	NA	CASSDNEMTSGNTIYF	TGTGCCAGCAGTGACAACGAGATGACCTCTGGAAACACCATATATTTT
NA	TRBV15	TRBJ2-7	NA	CATSRDQGTFEQYF	TGTGCCACCAGCAGAGACCAGGGTACTTTCGAGCAGTACTTC
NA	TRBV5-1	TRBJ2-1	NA	CASSLVGGNQGGEQFF	TGCGCCAGCAGCTTGGTTGGCGGGAACCAGGGTGGTGAGCAGTTCTTC
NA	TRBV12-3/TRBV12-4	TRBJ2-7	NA	CASSLGQLYEQYF	TGTGCCAGCAGTTTGGGACAACTCTACGAGCAGTACTTC
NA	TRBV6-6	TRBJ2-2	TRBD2	CASSPSSRGRNTGELFF	TGTGCCAGCAGTCCCTCGAGTCGCGGGAGGAACACCGGGGAGCTGTTTTTT
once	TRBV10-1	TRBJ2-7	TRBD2	CASSDGTSGGAVEQYF	TGCGCCAGCAGTGATGGGACTAGCGGGGGGGCGGTCGAGCAGTACTTC
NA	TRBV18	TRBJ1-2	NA	CASSSPGDPYDGYTF	TGTGCCAGCTCATCTCCAGGGGATCCCTATGATGGCTACACCTTC
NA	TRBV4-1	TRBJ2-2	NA	CASSQVGGMNTGELFF	TGCGCCAGCAGCCAAGTTGGCGGAATGAACACCGGGGAGCTGTTTTTT
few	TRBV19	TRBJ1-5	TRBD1	CASSGTGNQPQHF	TGTGCCAGTAGTGGGACAGGGAATCAGCCCCAGCATTTT
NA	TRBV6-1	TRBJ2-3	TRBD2	CASSVAGGPDTQYF	TGTGCCAGCAGTGTAGCGGGAGGGCCAGATACGCAGTATTTT
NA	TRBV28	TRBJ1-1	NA	CASSLRQLNTEAFF	TGTGCCAGCAGTCTGCGACAGTTGAACACTGAAGCTTTCTTT
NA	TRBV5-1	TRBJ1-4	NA	CASSTTGTRPEKLFF	TGCGCCAGCAGCACAACCGGGACACGTCCGGAAAAACTGTTTTTT
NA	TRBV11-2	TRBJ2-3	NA	CASSSDLSYTQYF	TGTGCCAGCAGCTCAGACCTTAGCTATACGCAGTATTTT
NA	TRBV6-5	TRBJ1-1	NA	CASSYSGRGSVEAFF	TGTGCCAGCAGTTACTCGGGCAGGGGATCGGTTGAAGCTTTCTTT
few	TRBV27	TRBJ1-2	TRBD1	CASSSWTGGGYGYTF	TGTGCCAGCAGTTCTTGGACAGGGGGGGGATATGGCTACACCTTC